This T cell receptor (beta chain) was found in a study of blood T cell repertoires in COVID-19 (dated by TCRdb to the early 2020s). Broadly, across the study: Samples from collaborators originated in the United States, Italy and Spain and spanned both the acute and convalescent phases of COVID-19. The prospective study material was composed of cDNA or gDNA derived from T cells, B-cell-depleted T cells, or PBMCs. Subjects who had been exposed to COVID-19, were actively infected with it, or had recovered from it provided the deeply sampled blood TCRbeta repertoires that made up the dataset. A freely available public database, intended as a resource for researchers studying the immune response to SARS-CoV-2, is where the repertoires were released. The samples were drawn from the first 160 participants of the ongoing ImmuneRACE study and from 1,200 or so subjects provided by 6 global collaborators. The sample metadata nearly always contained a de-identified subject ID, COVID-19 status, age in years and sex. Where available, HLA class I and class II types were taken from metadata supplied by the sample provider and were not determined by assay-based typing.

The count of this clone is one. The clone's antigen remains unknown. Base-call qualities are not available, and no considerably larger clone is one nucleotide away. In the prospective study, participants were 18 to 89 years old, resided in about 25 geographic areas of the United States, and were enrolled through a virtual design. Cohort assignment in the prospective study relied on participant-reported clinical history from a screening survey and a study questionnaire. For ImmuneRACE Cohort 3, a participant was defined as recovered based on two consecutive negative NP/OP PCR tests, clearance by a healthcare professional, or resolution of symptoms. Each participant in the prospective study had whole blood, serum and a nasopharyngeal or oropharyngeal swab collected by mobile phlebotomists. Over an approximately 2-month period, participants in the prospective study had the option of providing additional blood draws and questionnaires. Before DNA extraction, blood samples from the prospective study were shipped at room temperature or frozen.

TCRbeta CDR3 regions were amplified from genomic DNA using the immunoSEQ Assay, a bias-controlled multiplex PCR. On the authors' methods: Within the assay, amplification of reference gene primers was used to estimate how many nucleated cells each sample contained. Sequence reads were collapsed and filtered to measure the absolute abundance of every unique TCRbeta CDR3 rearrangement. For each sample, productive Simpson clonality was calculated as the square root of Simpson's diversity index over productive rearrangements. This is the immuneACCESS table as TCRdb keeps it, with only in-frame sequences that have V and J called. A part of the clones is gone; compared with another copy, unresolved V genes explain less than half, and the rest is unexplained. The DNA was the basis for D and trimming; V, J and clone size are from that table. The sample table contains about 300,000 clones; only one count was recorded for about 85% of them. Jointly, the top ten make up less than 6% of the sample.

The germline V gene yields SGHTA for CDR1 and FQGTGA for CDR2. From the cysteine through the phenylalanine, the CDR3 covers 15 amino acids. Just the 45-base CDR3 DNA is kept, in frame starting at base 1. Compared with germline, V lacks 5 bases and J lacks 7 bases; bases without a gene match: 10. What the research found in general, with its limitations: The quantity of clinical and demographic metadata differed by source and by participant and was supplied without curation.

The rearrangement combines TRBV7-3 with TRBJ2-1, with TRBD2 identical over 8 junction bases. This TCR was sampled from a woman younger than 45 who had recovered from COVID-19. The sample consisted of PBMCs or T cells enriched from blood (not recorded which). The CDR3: CASSTRGGSWNEQFF. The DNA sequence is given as TGTGCCAGCAGCACACGGGGGGGCTCTTGGAATGAGCAGTTCTTC.